Below are 17 T cell receptor beta chains sequenced from a single sample in a study of graft-versus-host responses after intestinal transplantation (dated by TCRdb to about 2021). The receptor library was made with the immunoSEQ multiplex PCR assay. The source is immuneACCESS, and TCRdb retained only in-frame sequences with V and J called. Part of the clones is not carried over; for the studies checked, unresolved V genes explain less than half of this, and the remainder is unexplained. The table for this sample lists tens of thousands of clones; approximately 92% of them were counted only once. 5% to 6.5% of the sample belongs to the ten largest clones. The material was PBMCs, obtained just over 64 days after intestinal transplantation. The receptors derive from a human patient who received an intestinal transplant, so some T cells may come from the graft donor.

The chain carries TRBV11-2 and TRBJ1-1; 7 bases map to TRBD1. CDR3 length equals 15 residues. Unmatched junction bases numbered 6, after V lost 4 bases and J lost 1 base. In germline, CDR1 is SGHAT, CDR2 FQNNGV. CDR3 residues: CASSSAWTGNTEAFF. The CDR3 coding sequence is TGTGCCAGCAGCTCAGCTTGGACAGGGAACACTGAAGCTTTCTTT.

The J gene is TRBJ2-3, the V gene TRBV13; 12 positions agree with TRBD2. V gave up 3 bases and J gave up 2 bases; unmatched junction bases: 3. The V gene's germline CDR1 is PRHDT and CDR2 FYEKMQ (reference sequence). CDR3 length: 16 amino acids. The CDR3 protein is CASSFLAGGSTDTQYF. The CDR3 nucleotides read TGTGCCAGCAGCTTTCTAGCGGGGGGGTCCACAGATACGCAGTATTTT.

This chain joins TRBV21-1 and TRBJ2-3; TRBD2, the D gene given by the table, was not confirmed from the DNA. TRBV21-1 is a pseudogene segment. This CDR3 has 22 residues. The CDR3 reads CASSSKERAGTSGGRKGDTQYF. CDR3 DNA: TGTGCCAGCAGCTCAAAAGAAAGGGCCGGGACTAGCGGGGGTCGGAAAGGAGATACGCAGTATTTT.

The chain employs TRBV7-2 and TRBJ2-7, with D maybe TRBD1 (5 bases). Looked up from germline, CDR1 is SGHTA and CDR2 is FQGNSA. The CDR3 is made up of 15 amino acids. Trimming removed 4 bases at V and 6 bases at J, with 19 bases between. CDR3 residues: CASSSSPVAGSEQYF. CDR3 DNA: TGTGCCAGCAGCTCCTCTCCCGTAGCAGGGTCCGAGCAGTACTTC.

This sequence joins TRBV4-1 and TRBJ1-6; TRBD1 matches at 7 bases. CDR3 length: 21 amino acids. V was pared by 6 bases and J by 9 bases, with 29 bases of the junction left unmatched. The germline V gene has CDR1 MGHRA and CDR2 YSYEKL. CDR3 coding DNA: TGCGCCAGCAGGACCACACCCGGGACAGCCACCCAGGGCGGGGAAATTTCACCCCTCCACTTT. The encoded protein is CASRTTPGTATQGGEISPLHF.

V gene TRBV10-3 combines with J gene TRBJ1-4; 10 nucleotides align to TRBD1. CDR3 length equals 14 residues. Germline CDR1 ENHRY, CDR2 SYGVKD. V was pared by 3 bases and J by 7 bases, with 2 bases of the junction left unmatched. The CDR3 DNA reads as TGTGCCATCAGTGATGGGGACAGGGGTGAAAAACTGTTTTTT. Its protein product is CAISDGDRGEKLFF.

The chain has TRBV4-1 and TRBJ1-1, with D possibly TRBD1 on 5 matching bases. The V gene's germline CDR1 is MGHRA and CDR2 YSYEKL. V dropped 7 bases and J dropped 0 bases, with 15 bases sitting between them. The CDR3 sequence is 15 residues long. The CDR3 sequence is CASTLSDTMNTEAFF. Here the CDR3 DNA reads TGCGCCAGCACCCTCTCGGACACCATGAACACTGAAGCTTTCTTT.

The V gene is TRBV15, the J gene TRBJ2-7; tentative D call: TRBD1 (5 bases). V lost 1 base and J lost 4, with 14 bases in between. The CDR3 is 15 residues long. Germline-derived CDR1 and CDR2 are LNHNV and YYDKDF (reference sequence). CDR3 sequence (DNA): TGTGCCACCAGCAGAGGGTGGCAGGGCCCGTACGAGCAGTACTTC. Protein sequence: CATSRGWQGPYEQYF.

The chain combines TRBV10-2 with TRBJ2-5; D might be TRBD2 (7 bases). The CDR3 extends over 14 amino acids. Germline-derived CDR1 and CDR2 are WSHSY and SAAADI. The germline V and J ends were trimmed by 7 bases and 5 bases, with 17 bases remaining between them. The CDR3 is CASKRGAGFETQYF. CDR3 nucleotide sequence: TGCGCCAGCAAACGGGGGGCAGGGTTCGAGACCCAGTACTTC.

The chain has TRBV13 and TRBJ1-1; D uncertain. CDR3 length equals 16 residues. With 1 base removed from V and 3 bases from J, the gap between germline ends came to 15 bases. CDR1 is PRHDT, CDR2 FYEKMQ, per germline (reference sequence). CDR3 coding DNA: TGTGCCAGCAGCTTAGTAGAAGGACGACTGGACACTGAAGCTTTCTTT. Its protein is CASSLVEGRLDTEAFF.

This clone appeared a single time. This rearrangement joins TRBV5-1 to TRBJ2-1; 7 bases match TRBD2. The CDR3 sequence is 16 residues long. V was pared by 0 bases and J by 7 bases, with 10 bases of the junction left unmatched. Per the germline V gene, CDR1 is SGHRS and CDR2 is YFSETQ. The CDR3 sequence is CASSLGVGGSENEQFF. CDR3 in DNA: TGCGCCAGCAGCTTGGGGGTCGGGGGGAGTGAAAATGAGCAGTTCTTC.

The chain couples TRBV19 to TRBJ2-7, with TRBD2 matching over 13 bases. V lost 3 bases to trimming and J lost 0 bases; unmatched junction nucleotides: 5. Germline CDR1 and CDR2: LNHDA and SQIVND (reference sequence). There are 17 residues in the CDR3. DNA for the CDR3: TGTGCCAGTAGTATGACTAGCGGGGGGCCTAGCTCCTACGAGCAGTACTTC. Its protein product is CASSMTSGGPSSYEQYF.

This sequence joins TRBV13 and TRBJ1-2; no clear D. V was cut by 2 bases and J by 8 bases, with 15 bases left in between. CDR3 length: 14 amino acids. The V gene's germline CDR1 is PRHDT and CDR2 FYEKMQ (reference sequence). In DNA, the CDR3 is TGTGCCAGCAGCTTACTAAGAACTGGGCTAGGCTACACCTTC. Translation gives CASSLLRTGLGYTF. Supplemented by reference TRBV13 and TRBJ1-2, the full variable domain reads AAGVIQSPRHLIKEKRETATLKCYPIPRHDTVYWYQQGPGQDPQFLISFYEKMQSDKGSIPDRFSAQQFSDYHSELNMSSLELGDSALYFCASSLLRTGLGYTFGSGTRLTVV.

The chain links TRBV4-1 to TRBJ1-1; TRBD1 matches at 11 bases. CDR1 and CDR2 (germline): MGHRA, YSYEKL. The CDR3 spans 18 residues. V lost 0 bases, J lost 1 base, and 7 bases stayed unmatched. CDR3 region: CASSQDLGTGGGNTEAFF. CDR3 DNA sequence: TGCGCCAGCAGCCAAGATCTCGGGACAGGGGGGGGGAACACTGAAGCTTTCTTT.

A word on this clone: The junction and the germline gene differ at one end; a read error may be behind it. Other DNA sequences of this sample code for an identical CDR3. The chain carries TRBV6-1 and TRBJ1-5, with a possible D match to TRBD1 (6 bases). The CDR3 spans 22 residues. Germline V gene data show CDR1 as MNHNS and CDR2 as SASEGT. The CDR3 loop reads CASSEEVPSPGQHSYSNQPQHF. The DNA for the CDR3 is TGTGCCAGCAGTGAAGAAGTACCAAGTCCGGGACAACATTCATATAGCAACCAGCCCCAGCATTTT.

This clone appeared once. The chain carries TRBV30 and TRBJ1-1, with D maybe TRBD1 (5 bases). Germline lookup yields CDR1 GTSNPN and CDR2 SVGIG (reference sequence). The CDR3 runs 13 residues. The V gene lost 2 bases and the J gene lost 5 bases, with 12 bases spanning the gap. The CDR3 spells CAWSLGRGTEAFF. CDR3 DNA: TGTGCCTGGAGTCTTGGGAGGGGTACTGAAGCTTTCTTT.

The chain combines TRBV10-2 with TRBJ2-7; D is ambiguous. V lost 3 bases and J lost 4, with 4 bases in between. The CDR3 contains 11 residues. Germline V gives CDR1 WSHSY, CDR2 SAAADI. The CDR3 DNA is TGCGCCAGCAGTGATAGGTACGAGCAGTACTTC. As protein: CASSDRYEQYF.